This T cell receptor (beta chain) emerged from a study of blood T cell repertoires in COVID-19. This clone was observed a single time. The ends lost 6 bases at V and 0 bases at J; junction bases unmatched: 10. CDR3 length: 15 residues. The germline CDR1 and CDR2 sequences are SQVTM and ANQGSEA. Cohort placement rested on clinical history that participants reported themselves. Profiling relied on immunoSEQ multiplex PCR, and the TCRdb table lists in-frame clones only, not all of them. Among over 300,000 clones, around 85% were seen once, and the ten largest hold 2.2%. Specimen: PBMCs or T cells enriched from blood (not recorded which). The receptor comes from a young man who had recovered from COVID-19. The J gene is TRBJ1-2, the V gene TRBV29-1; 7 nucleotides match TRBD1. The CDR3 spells CSVLTRDRANYGYTF. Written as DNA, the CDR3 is TGCAGCGTATTAACCCGGGACAGAGCTAACTATGGCTACACCTTC. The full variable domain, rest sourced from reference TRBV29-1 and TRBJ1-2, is SAVISQKPSRDICQRGTSLTIQCQVDSQVTMMFWYRQQPGQSLTLIATANQGSEATYESGFVIDKFPISRPNLTFSTLTVSNMSPEDSSIYLCSVLTRDRANYGYTFGSGTRLTVV.